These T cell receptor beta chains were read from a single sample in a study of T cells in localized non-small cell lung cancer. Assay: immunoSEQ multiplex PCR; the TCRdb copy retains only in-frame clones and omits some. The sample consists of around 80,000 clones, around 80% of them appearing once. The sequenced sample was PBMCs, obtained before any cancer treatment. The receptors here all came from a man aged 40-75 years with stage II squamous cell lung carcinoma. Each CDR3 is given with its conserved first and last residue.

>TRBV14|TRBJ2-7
CASSQPGPARGQYF
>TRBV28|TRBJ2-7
CASSSGTYEQYF
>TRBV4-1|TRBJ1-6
CASSQGIVRGVGSPLHF
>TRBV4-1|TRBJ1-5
CASSQDLVGGPYQPQHF
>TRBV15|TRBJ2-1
CATSREGGYNEQFF
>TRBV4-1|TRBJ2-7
CASSQDQGSWEQYF
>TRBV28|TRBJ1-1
CASSFLSTEAFF
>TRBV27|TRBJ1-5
CASSLSNNQPQHF
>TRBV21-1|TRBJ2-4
CASSKERTGGSPSKVPKNIQYF
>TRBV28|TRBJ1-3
CASSSGTASGNTIYF
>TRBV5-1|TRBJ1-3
CASSLDGRAGNTIYF
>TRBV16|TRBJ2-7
CASSQPGQPYEQYF
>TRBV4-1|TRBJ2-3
CASSQAEGTDTQYF